The 27 T cell receptor beta chains reported below all come from one sample, sequenced in a study of blood T cell repertoires in COVID-19. Some clones are missing from TCRdb's copy, which holds only in-frame ones; the method was immunoSEQ multiplex PCR. This sample has 150,000 to 200,000 clones, with over 75% found just once. The sample consisted of peripheral blood. The receptors shown here come from a woman in her 70s with acute or convalescent COVID-19.

The rearrangement joins TRBV5-1 to TRBJ2-2; TRBD2 aligns across 8 bases. The CDR3 has 16 residues. V lost 5 bases and J lost 2; bases outside the gene matches: 8. The germline V gene has CDR1 SGHRS and CDR2 YFSETQ. CDR3 region: CASRPIAGPNTGELFF. DNA of the CDR3: TGCGCCAGCAGACCGATAGCGGGACCTAACACCGGGGAGCTGTTTTTT.

The chain employs TRBV2 and TRBJ2-2; the D gene is possibly TRBD1 (6 bases). Trimming pared 8 bases from V and 0 bases from J, leaving 10 bases between. CDR1 and CDR2 (germline): SNHLY, FYNNEI. This CDR3 has 14 amino acids. The CDR3 region has the DNA TGTGCCAGCCAGGGGAACCCGAACACCGGGGAGCTGTTTTTT. Translation: CASQGNPNTGELFF.

This chain uses TRBV18 with TRBJ2-2; D unresolved. The length of the CDR3 is 14 residues. Looked up from germline, CDR1 is KGHSH and CDR2 is LQKENI. Trimming took off 3 bases at V and 1 base at J, with 6 bases between the two ends. CDR3 amino acids: CASSPTQNTGELFF. The CDR3 bases are TGTGCCAGCTCACCTACACAGAACACCGGGGAGCTGTTTTTT. Full variable domain (missing parts from reference TRBV18 and TRBJ2-2): NAGVMQNPRHLVRRRGQEARLRCSPMKGHSHVYWYRQLPEEGLKFMVYLQKENIIDESGMPKERFSAEFPKEGPSILRIQQVVRGDSAAYFCASSPTQNTGELFFGEGSRLTVL.

The chain has TRBV10-2 and TRBJ2-7; 11 bases map to TRBD2. Germline-derived CDR1 and CDR2 are WSHSY and SAAADI. The CDR3 consists of 19 residues. J lost 5 bases, V lost 3 bases, and 18 bases had no gene match. The DNA of the CDR3 is TGCGCCAGCAGTGATAGTACTAGCGGGAGTTTGATTATTCGAAACGAGCAGTACTTC. Its translation is CASSDSTSGSLIIRNEQYF.

CDR3 DNA: TGTGCCAGCAGCCCCTCCGCACTAGCGGGGATGGGGCAAGAGACCCAGTACTTC. Translated: CASSPSALAGMGQETQYF. The chain employs TRBV7-3 and TRBJ2-5; 10 nucleotides agree with TRBD2. The V and J ends lost 5 bases and 2 bases, in that order; junction bases with no gene match: 14. CDR3 length: 18 residues. Germline V gives CDR1 SGHTA, CDR2 FQGTGA.

The chain uses TRBV19 and TRBJ2-3; the D is unclear. Between the trimmed V and J ends, which lost 7 bases and 4 bases, there was a span of 15 bases. Germline V CDR1 and CDR2: LNHDA, SQIVND (reference sequence). This CDR3 has 14 residues. The CDR3 sequence is CASTRSAPADTQYF. The CDR3 DNA is TGTGCCAGTACCAGGTCGGCCCCGGCAGATACGCAGTATTTT.

This chain links TRBV28 with TRBJ2-1; 8 bases align to TRBD2. Germline trimming cut 11 bases from V and 6 bases from J; bases unmatched to any gene: 12. Germline assignment: CDR1 MDHEN and CDR2 SYDVKM. The CDR3 is 14 residues long. CDR3: CAAGGHPPGNEQFF. The CDR3 DNA is TGTGCCGCGGGGGGACATCCTCCGGGCAATGAGCAGTTCTTC.

The chain uses TRBV2 and TRBJ2-7; 8 bases match TRBD1. CDR3 length equals 14 residues. Losses at the gene ends were 5 bases for V and 3 bases for J; bases not matched to a gene: 6. Germline values: CDR1 SNHLY, CDR2 FYNNEI. The chain's CDR3 is CASSIPTGDYEQYF. The CDR3 coding sequence is TGTGCCAGCAGTATACCGACAGGGGACTACGAGCAGTACTTC.

V usage is TRBV10-2 and J usage is TRBJ2-3, with 13 positions matching TRBD2. CDR1 WSHSY and CDR2 SAAADI come from the germline V gene. The CDR3 is 15 amino acids. After removal of 5 bases from V and 10 bases from J, the junction contained 9 bases not matched to a gene. The CDR3 nucleotides read TGCGCCAGCAGTAGAACTAGCGGGAGGGCGTTAGCGCAGTATTTT. Its protein is CASSRTSGRALAQYF.

V is TRBV2 and J is TRBJ1-5; D may be TRBD1 (6 bases). The CDR3 extends over 15 amino acids. V was shortened by 2 bases and J by 3 bases, with 11 bases between the two germline ends. The germline gives CDR1 SNHLY, CDR2 FYNNEI. CDR3: CASSERLGANQPQHF. For the CDR3, the DNA is TGTGCCAGCAGTGAAAGGTTGGGGGCCAATCAGCCCCAGCATTTT.

The chain is built from TRBV9 and TRBJ2-7; perhaps TRBD1 as D (6 bases). Germline CDR1 is SGDLS and CDR2 is YYNGEE. V lost 4 bases, J lost 4 bases, and 15 bases lay in between. The CDR3 has 14 residues. For the CDR3, the DNA is TGTGCCAGCAGCCCCGGACAGAGTTTATACGAGCAGTACTTC. Protein product: CASSPGQSLYEQYF.

This chain uses TRBV24-1 with TRBJ1-1, with D possibly matching TRBD1 (6 bases). Trimming removed 9 bases at V and 1 base at J, with 14 bases between. The CDR3 extends over 14 amino acids. Germline values: CDR1 KGHDR, CDR2 SFDVKD. CDR3 in DNA: TGTGCCACCGATATACAAGGGGGGAACACTGAAGCTTTCTTT. Protein: CATDIQGGNTEAFF.

Ten or more counts support this clone. The chain combines TRBV3-1 (or the pseudogene TRBV3-2) with TRBJ1-1; 7 positions match TRBD1. Trimming cost V 0 bases and J 8 bases; bases outside gene matches: 3. Per the germline V gene, CDR1 is LGHDT and CDR2 is YNNKEL (reference sequence). This CDR3 region has 13 residues. The DNA of the CDR3 is TGTGCCAGCAGCCAAGACTGGGACAGAGAAGCTTTCTTT. The encoded protein is CASSQDWDREAFF.

This clone was found a few times. The chain links TRBV5-1 to TRBJ1-2, with D possibly TRBD1 on 6 matching bases. The CDR3 consists of 16 residues. Germline-derived CDR1 and CDR2 are SGHRS and YFSETQ. V was trimmed by 4 bases and J by 6 bases, leaving 22 bases between them. For the CDR3, the DNA is TGCGCCAGCAGCCCCGGACAGCCTGGAGCTCTGGATGGCTACACCTTC. Translating gives CASSPGQPGALDGYTF.

The V gene is TRBV3-1 (or the pseudogene TRBV3-2), the J gene TRBJ1-1; 7 bases are a match to TRBD1. The trim removed 5 bases at V and 11 bases at J, leaving 14 bases unmatched. The CDR3 is 14 amino acids. The germline V gene has CDR1 LGHDT and CDR2 YNNKEL (reference sequence). The CDR3 nucleotides are TGTGCCAGCAGCTCCAGGGGGGACCTAATGTCTGCTTTCTTT. Translation: CASSSRGDLMSAFF.

This clone was picked up one time. The chain recombines TRBV30 with TRBJ1-3, with a weak D call TRBD1 (5 bases). Deletions cut 1 base from V and 3 bases from J, with 16 bases between. The CDR3 is 16 residues long. The germline CDR1 and CDR2 sequences are GTSNPN and SVGIG (reference sequence). CDR3 nucleotides: TGTGCCTGGAGTGAGGGGTCGCCTCGTGATGGAAACACCATATATTTT. Translated: CAWSEGSPRDGNTIYF.

This chain uses TRBV12-3 or TRBV12-4 with TRBJ1-5, with D maybe TRBD1 (5 bases). The V gene lost 5 bases and the J gene lost 9 bases, with 14 bases spanning the gap. The length of the CDR3 is 13 residues. The CDR3 is CASSIQAKVPQHF. As DNA, the CDR3 is TGTGCCAGCAGTATACAGGCTAAAGTGCCCCAGCATTTT.

This clone came up a few times. The chain recombines TRBV5-1 with TRBJ2-6; maybe TRBD2 (5 bases). There are 15 residues in the CDR3. V lost 4 bases, J lost 0 bases, and 8 bases lay in between. CDR1 is SGHRS and CDR2 is YFSETQ in the germline V gene. CDR3 in amino acids: CASSGGYSGANVLTF. The CDR3 region has the DNA TGCGCCAGCAGCGGAGGATACTCTGGGGCCAACGTCCTGACTTTC.

V and J are TRBV20-1 and TRBJ2-1; no firm D call. The V gene lost 3 bases and the J gene lost 5 bases, with 14 bases spanning the gap. The CDR3 has 14 amino acids. The germline V gene encodes CDR1 DFQATT and CDR2 SNEGSKA (reference sequence). The CDR3 DNA reads as TGCAGTGCTAGTAGGTCAATGGGCCACAATGAGCAGTTCTTC. Its translation: CSASRSMGHNEQFF.

The chain uses TRBV13 and TRBJ2-2, with a tentative D call TRBD1 (6 bases). Germline CDR1 is PRHDT and CDR2 is FYEKMQ (reference sequence). This CDR3 contains 16 residues. V was pared by 5 bases and J by 6 bases, with 19 bases between. The CDR3 coding sequence is TGTGCCAGCAGCCCACTAGACAGGAGGCGATCCGGGGAGCTGTTTTTT. Its translation: CASSPLDRRRSGELFF.

The chain joins TRBV7-2 to TRBJ1-1; TRBD1 matches 7 bases. V dropped 4 bases and J dropped 10; count of bases not matched to a gene: 6. This CDR3 comprises 12 residues. Germline V CDR1 and CDR2: SGHTA, FQGNSA. CDR3 nucleotide sequence: TGTGCCAGCAGCTCCGACCAGGGGGTAGCTTTCTTT. It is translated as CASSSDQGVAFF.

The chain is built from TRBV5-1 and TRBJ2-7, with 7 bases that match TRBD2. The V gene's germline CDR1 is SGHRS and CDR2 YFSETQ. The CDR3 sequence is 16 residues long. The V segment lost 4 bases and the J segment 1 base; nucleotides outside the gene matches: 11. The CDR3 is CASSLQRLAQSYEQYF. The CDR3 nucleotides are TGCGCCAGCAGCCTACAACGACTAGCCCAGTCCTACGAGCAGTACTTC.

This chain links TRBV27 with TRBJ1-2; the D gene is possibly TRBD1 (5 bases). Trimming shortened V by 8 bases and J by 4 bases, and 11 bases separated the two germline ends. The germline CDR1 and CDR2 sequences are MNHEY and SMNVEV (reference sequence). CDR3 length: 12 residues. CDR3 nucleotide sequence: TGTGCCAGCTCAACAGGTCGCTATGGCTACACCTTC. Protein: CASSTGRYGYTF.

The chain employs TRBV18 and TRBJ2-7; D might be TRBD1 (5 bases). Trimming pared 3 bases from V and 1 base from J, leaving 10 bases between. Germline V CDR1 and CDR2: KGHSH, LQKENI. The CDR3 sequence is 14 residues long. The CDR3 nucleotides are TGTGCCAGCTCACCGGCAGGGTGGTCCTACGAGCAGTACTTC. This sequence encodes CASSPAGWSYEQYF.

The J gene is TRBJ1-2, the V gene TRBV12-3 or TRBV12-4, with D unclear. The CDR3 has 12 residues. Trimming pared 5 bases from V and 8 bases from J, leaving 12 bases between. The CDR3 DNA reads TGTGCCAGCAGTCTCGACATAGGCGGCTACACCTTC. It codes for CASSLDIGGYTF.

The chain recombines TRBV4-1 with TRBJ2-7; the D is unclear. Trimming took 5 bases from V and 2 from J, leaving 10 bases between them. Germline V lookup: CDR1 MGHRA, CDR2 YSYEKL. This CDR3 has 13 amino acids. The CDR3 DNA follows: TGCGCCAGCAGCGAGCGCCTGACCTACGAGCAGTACTTC. Encoded protein: CASSERLTYEQYF.

The rearrangement joins TRBV2 to TRBJ1-6, with a weak D call TRBD1 (5 bases). V dropped 3 bases and J dropped 8 bases, with 11 bases sitting between them. This CDR3 spans 14 amino acids. Germline V lookup: CDR1 SNHLY, CDR2 FYNNEI. CDR3 region: CASSEGGTYSPLHF. CDR3 DNA: TGTGCCAGCAGTGAGGGGGGGACTTATTCACCCCTCCACTTT.